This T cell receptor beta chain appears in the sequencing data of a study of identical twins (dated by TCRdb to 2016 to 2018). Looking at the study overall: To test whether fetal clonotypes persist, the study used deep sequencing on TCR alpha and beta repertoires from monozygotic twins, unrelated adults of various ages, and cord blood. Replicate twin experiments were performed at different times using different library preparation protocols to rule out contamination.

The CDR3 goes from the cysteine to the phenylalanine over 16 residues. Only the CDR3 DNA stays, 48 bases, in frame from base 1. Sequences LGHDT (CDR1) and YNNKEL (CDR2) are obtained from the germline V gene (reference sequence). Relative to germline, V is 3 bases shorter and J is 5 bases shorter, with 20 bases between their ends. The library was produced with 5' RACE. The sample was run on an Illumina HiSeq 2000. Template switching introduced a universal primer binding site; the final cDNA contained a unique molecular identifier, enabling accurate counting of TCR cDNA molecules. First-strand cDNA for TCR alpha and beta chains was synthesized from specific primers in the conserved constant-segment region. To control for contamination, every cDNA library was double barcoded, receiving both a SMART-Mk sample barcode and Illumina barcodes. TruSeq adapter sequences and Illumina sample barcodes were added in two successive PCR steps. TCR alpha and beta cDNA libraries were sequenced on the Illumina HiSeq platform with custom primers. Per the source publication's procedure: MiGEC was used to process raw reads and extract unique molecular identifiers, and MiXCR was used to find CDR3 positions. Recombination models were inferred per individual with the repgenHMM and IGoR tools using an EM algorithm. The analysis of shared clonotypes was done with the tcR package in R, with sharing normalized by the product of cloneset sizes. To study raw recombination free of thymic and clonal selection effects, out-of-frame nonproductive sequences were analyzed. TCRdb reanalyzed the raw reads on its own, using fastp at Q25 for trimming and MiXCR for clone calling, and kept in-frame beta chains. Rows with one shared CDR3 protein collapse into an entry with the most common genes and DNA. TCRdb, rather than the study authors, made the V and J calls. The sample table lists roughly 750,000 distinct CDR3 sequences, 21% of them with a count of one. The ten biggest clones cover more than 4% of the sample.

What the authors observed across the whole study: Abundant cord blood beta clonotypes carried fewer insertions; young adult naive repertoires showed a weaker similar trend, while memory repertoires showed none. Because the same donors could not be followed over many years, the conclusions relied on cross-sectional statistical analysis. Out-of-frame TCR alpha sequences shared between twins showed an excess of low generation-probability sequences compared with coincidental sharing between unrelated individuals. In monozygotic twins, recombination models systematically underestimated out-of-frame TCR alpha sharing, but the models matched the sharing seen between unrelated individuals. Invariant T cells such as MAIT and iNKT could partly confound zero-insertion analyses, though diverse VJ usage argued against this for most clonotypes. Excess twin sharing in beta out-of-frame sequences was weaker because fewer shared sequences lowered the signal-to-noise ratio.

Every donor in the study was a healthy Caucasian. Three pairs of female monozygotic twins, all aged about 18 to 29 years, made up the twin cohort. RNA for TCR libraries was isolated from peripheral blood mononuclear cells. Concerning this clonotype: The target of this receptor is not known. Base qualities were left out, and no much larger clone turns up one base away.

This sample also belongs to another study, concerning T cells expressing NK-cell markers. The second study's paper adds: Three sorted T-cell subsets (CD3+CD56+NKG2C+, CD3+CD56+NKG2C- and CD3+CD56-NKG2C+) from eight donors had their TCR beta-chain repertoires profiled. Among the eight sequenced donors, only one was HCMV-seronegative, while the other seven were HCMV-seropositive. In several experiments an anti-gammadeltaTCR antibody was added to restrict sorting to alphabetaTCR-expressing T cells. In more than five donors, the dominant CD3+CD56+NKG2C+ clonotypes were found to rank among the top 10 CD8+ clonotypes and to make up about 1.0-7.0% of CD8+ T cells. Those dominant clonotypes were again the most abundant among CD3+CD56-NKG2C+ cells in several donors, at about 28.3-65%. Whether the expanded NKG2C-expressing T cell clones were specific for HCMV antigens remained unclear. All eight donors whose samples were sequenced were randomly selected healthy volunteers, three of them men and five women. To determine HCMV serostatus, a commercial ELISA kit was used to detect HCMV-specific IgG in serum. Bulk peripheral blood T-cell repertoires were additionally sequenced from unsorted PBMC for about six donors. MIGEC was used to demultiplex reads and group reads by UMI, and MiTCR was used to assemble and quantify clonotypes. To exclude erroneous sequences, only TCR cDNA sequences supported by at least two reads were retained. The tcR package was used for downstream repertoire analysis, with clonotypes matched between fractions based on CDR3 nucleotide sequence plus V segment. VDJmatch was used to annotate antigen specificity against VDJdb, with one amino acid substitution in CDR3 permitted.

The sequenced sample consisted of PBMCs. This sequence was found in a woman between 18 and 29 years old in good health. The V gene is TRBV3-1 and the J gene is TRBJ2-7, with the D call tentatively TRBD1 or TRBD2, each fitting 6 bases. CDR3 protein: CASSHWQGGGGDEQYF. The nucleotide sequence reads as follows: TGTGCCAGCAGCCACTGGCAAGGAGGGGGAGGCGACGAGCAGTACTTC.